This T cell receptor (beta chain) was recorded in a study of T-cell reconstitution after alpha-beta-depleted transplantation in children. The germline gives CDR1 SSHAT, CDR2 FNYEAQ (reference sequence). The CDR3 sequence is 16 residues long. V was clipped by 1 base and J by 4 bases, with 13 bases between them. The library targeted TCRbeta and was prepared with unique molecular identifiers. Via MiXCR, TCRdb re-called the PCR reads, giving one row per CDR3 protein. This sample carries 350,000 to 450,000 distinct CDR3 sequences, over 20% of them seen once, and the ten largest clones take over 3.5%. The chain is built from TRBV7-7 and TRBJ2-2, with D perhaps matching TRBD2 (6 bases). Sample: PBMCs from the stem cell graft donor, taken from the stem cell graft. The source of this sequence is a human donor who donated a stem cell graft to a child with acute myeloid leukemia. The CDR3 loop reads CASSLGSGVPTGELFF. CDR3 sequence (DNA): TGTGCCAGCAGCTTAGGATCGGGAGTCCCCACCGGGGAGCTGTTTTTT.